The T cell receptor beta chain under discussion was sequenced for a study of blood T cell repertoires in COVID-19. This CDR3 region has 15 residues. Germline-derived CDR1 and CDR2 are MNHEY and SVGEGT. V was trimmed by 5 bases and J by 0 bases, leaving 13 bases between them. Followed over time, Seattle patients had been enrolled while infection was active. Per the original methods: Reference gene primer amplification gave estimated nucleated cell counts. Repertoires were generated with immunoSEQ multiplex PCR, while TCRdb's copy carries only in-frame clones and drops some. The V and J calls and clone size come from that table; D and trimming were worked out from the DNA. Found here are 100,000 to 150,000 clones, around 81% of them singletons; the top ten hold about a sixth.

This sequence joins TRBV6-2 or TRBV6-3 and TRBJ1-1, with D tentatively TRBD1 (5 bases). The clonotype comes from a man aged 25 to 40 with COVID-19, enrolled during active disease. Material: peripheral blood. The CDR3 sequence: CASSDLSGVNTEAFF. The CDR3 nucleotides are TGTGCCAGCAGTGACCTTTCGGGGGTGAACACTGAAGCTTTCTTT.